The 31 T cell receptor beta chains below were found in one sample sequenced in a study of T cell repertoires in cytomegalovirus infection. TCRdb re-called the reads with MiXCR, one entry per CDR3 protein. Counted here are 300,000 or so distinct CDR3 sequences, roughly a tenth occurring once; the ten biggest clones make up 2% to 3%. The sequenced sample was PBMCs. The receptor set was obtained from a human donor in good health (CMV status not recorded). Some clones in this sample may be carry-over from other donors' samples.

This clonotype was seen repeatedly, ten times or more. DNA for the CDR3: TGTGCCAGCAACTGGGGGGGCAGCAGCAATCAGCCCCAGCATTTT. Protein sequence: CASNWGGSSNQPQHF. The chain has TRBV6-2 or TRBV6-3 and TRBJ1-5; possibly TRBD1 for D (6 bases). This CDR3 comprises 15 residues. Trimming stripped 7 bases from V and 1 base from J, with 14 bases between. From germline, CDR1 is MNHEY and CDR2 SVGEGT.

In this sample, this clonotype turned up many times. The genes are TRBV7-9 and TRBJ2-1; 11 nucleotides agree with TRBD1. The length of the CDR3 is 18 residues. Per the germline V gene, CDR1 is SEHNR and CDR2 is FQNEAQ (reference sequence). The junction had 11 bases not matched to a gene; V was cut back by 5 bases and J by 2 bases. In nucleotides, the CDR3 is TGTGCCAGCAGCCAAGGACAGGGGGCCCGCTTCCCCTACAATGAGCAGTTCTTC. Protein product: CASSQGQGARFPYNEQFF. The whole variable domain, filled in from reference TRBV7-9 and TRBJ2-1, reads DTGVSQNPRHKITKRGQNVTFRCDPISEHNRLYWYRQTLGQGPEFLTYFQNEAQLEKSRLLSDRFSAERPKGSFSTLEIQRTEQGDSAMYLCASSQGQGARFPYNEQFFGPGTRLTVL.

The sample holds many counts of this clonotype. CDR3 in DNA: TGTGCCAGCAGCTTAGTCGACATCCGGGAGCTGTTTTTT. It specifies CASSLVDIRELFF. The rearrangement joins TRBV7-9 to TRBJ2-2, with D unclear. The CDR3 runs to 13 residues. V lost 1 base, J lost 9 bases, and 9 bases lay in between. Germline V gives CDR1 SEHNR, CDR2 FQNEAQ (reference sequence).

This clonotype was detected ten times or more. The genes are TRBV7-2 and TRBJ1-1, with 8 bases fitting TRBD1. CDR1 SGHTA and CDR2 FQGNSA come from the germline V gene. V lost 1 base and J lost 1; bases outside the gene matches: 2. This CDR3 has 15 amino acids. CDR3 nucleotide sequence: TGTGCCAGCAGCTTAGTTGGGACAGGGAACACTGAAGCTTTCTTT. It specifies CASSLVGTGNTEAFF. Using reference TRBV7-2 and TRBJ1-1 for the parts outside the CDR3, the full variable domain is GAGVSQSPSNKVTEKGKDVELRCDPISGHTALYWYRQSLGQGLEFLIYFQGNSAPDKSGLPSDRFSAERTGGSVSTLTIQRTQQEDSAVYLCASSLVGTGNTEAFFGQGTRLTVV.

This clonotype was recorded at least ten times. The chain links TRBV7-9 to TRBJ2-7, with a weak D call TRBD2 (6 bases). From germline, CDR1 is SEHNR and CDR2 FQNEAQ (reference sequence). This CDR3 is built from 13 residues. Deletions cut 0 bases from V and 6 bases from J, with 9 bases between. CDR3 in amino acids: CASSLARGREQYV. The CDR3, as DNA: TGTGCCAGCAGCTTAGCGCGGGGACGCGAGCAGTACGTC.

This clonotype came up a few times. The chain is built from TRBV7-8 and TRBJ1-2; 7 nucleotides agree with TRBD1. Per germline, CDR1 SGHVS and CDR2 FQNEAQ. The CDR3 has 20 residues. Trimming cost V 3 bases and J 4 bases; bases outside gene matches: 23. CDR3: CASSLGTGGIRRTGVYGYTF. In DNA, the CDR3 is TGTGCCAGCAGCTTGGGGACCGGAGGGATTAGGCGGACAGGAGTCTATGGCTACACCTTC.

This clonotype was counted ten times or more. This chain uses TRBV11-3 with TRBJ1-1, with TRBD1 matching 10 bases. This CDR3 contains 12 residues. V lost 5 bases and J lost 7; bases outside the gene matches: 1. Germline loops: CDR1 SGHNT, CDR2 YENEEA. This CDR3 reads CASSRDRGEAFF. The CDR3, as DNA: TGTGCCAGCAGCCGGGACAGGGGTGAAGCTTTCTTT.

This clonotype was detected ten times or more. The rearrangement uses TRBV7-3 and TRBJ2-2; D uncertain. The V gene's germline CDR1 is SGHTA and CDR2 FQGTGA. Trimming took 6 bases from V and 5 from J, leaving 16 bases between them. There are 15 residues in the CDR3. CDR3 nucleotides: TGTGCCAGCAGTTTGGGAACCGTAGGGACCGGGGAGCTGTTTTTT. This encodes CASSLGTVGTGELFF.

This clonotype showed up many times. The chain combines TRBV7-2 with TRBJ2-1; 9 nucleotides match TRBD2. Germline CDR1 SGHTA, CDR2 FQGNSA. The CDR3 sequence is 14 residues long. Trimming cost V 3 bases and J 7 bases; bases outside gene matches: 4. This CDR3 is CASSLRRGGNEQFF. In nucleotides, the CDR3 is TGTGCCAGCAGCTTGCGGCGGGGGGGGAATGAGCAGTTCTTC. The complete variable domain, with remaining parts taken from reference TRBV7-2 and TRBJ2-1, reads GAGVSQSPSNKVTEKGKDVELRCDPISGHTALYWYRQSLGQGLEFLIYFQGNSAPDKSGLPSDRFSAERTGGSVSTLTIQRTQQEDSAVYLCASSLRRGGNEQFFGPGTRLTVL.

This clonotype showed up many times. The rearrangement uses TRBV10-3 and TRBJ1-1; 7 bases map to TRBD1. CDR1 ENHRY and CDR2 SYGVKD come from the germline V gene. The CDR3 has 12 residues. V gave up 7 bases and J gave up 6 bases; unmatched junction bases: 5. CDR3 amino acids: CAITRDRSEAFF. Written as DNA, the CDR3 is TGTGCCATCACCAGGGACAGATCTGAAGCTTTCTTT.

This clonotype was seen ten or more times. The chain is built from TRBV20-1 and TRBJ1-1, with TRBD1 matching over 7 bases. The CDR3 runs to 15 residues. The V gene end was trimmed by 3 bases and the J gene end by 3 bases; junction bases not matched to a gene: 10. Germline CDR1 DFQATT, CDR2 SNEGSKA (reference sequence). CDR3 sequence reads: CSASEGGGGDTEAFF. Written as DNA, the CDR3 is TGCAGTGCTAGTGAAGGGGGAGGGGGCGACACTGAAGCTTTCTTT.

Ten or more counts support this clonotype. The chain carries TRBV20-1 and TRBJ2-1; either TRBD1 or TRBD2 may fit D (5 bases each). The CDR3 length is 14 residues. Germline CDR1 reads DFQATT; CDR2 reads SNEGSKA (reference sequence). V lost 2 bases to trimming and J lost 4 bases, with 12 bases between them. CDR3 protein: CSARPPGPYNEQFF. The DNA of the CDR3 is TGCAGTGCTAGACCCCCGGGGCCATACAATGAGCAGTTCTTC.

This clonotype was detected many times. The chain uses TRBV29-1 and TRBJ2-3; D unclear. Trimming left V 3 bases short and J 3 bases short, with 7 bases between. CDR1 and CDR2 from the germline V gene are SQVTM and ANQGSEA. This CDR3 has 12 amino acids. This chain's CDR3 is CSVDDQTDTQYF. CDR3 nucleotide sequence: TGCAGCGTTGATGACCAAACAGATACGCAGTATTTT.

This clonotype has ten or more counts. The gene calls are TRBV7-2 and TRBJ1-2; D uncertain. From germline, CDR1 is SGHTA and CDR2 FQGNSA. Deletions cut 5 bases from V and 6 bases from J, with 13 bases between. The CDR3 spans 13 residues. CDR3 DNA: TGTGCCAGCAGCCCGTATCCCCCTAATGGCTACACCTTC. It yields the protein CASSPYPPNGYTF.

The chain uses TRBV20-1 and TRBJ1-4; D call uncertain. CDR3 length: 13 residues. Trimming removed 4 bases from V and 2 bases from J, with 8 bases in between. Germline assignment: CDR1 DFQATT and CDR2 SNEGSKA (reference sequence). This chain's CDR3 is CSATAPTNEKLFF. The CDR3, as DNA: TGCAGTGCTACAGCGCCCACTAATGAAAAACTGTTTTTT.

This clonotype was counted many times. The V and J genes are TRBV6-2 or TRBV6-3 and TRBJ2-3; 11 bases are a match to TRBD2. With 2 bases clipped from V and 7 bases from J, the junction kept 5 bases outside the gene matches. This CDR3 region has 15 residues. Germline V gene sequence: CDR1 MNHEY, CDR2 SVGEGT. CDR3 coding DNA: TGTGCCAGCAGTTACACTAGCGGGGGTGCTTATACGCAGTATTTT. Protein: CASSYTSGGAYTQYF.

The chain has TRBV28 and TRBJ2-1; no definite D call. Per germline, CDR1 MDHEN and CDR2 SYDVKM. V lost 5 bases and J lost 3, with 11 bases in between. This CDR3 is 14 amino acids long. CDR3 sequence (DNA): TGTGCCAGCAGTCTTACTACCCACTACAATGAGCAGTTCTTC. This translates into CASSLTTHYNEQFF.

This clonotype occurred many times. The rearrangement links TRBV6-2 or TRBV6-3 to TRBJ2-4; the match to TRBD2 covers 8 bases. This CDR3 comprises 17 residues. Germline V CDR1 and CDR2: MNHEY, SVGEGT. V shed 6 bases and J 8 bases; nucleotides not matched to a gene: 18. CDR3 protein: CASSSLTSVQLGDIQYF. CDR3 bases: TGTGCCAGCAGCTCGCTGACTAGCGTTCAACTGGGTGACATTCAGTACTTC.

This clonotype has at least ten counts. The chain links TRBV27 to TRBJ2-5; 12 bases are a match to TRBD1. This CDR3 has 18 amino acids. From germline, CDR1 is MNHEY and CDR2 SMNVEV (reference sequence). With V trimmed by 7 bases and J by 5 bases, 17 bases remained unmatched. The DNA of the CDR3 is TGTGCCAGCACGCCTCTCCGGGACAGGGGGCGGAGCGAGGAGACCCAGTACTTC. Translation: CASTPLRDRGRSEETQYF.

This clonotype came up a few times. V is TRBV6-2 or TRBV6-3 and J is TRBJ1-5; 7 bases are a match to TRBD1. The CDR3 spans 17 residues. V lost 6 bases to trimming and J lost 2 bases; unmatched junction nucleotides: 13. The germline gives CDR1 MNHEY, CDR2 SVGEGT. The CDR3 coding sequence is TGTGCCAGCAGCCCGTTGAGGGACAGCTTGGGCAATCAGCCCCAGCATTTT. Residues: CASSPLRDSLGNQPQHF.

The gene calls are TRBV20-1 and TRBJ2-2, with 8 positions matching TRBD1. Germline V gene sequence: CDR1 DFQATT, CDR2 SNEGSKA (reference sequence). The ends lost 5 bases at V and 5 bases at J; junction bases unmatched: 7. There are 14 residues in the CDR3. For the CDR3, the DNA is TGCAGTGCTGGACAGGGCAGGGGGACCGGGGAGCTGTTTTTT. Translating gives CSAGQGRGTGELFF.

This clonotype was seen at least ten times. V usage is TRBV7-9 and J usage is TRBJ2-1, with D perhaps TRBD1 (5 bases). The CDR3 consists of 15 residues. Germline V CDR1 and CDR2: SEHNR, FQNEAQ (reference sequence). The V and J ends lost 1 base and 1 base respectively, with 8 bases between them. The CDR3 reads CASSLEDKSYNEQFF. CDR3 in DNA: TGTGCCAGCAGCTTAGAGGACAAGTCCTACAATGAGCAGTTCTTC.

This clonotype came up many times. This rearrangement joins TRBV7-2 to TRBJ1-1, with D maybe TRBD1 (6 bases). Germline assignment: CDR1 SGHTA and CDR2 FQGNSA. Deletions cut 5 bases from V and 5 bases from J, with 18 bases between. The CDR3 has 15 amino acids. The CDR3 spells CASSPQGGAQTEAFF. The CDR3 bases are TGTGCCAGCAGCCCGCAAGGGGGGGCGCAAACTGAAGCTTTCTTT.

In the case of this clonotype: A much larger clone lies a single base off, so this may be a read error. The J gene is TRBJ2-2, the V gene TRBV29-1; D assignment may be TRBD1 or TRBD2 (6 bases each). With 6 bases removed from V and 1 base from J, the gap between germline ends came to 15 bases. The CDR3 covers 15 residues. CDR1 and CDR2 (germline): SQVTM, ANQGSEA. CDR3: CSVSGADLNTGELFF. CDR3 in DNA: TGCAGCGTCTCGGGGGCAGACTTGAACACCGGGGAGCTGTTTTTT.

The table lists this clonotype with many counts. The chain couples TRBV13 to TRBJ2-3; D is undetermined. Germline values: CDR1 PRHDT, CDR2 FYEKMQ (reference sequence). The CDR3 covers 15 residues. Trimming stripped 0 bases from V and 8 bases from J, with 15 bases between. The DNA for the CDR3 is TGTGCCAGCAGCTTAGGGGCTGCCCGTAGGGTTACGCAGTATTTT. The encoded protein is CASSLGAARRVTQYF.

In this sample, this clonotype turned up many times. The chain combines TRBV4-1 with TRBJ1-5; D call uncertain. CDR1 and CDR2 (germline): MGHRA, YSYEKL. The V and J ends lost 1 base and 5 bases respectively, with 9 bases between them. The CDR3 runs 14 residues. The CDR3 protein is CASSQGPPDQPQHF. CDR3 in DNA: TGCGCCAGCAGCCAAGGGCCCCCCGATCAGCCCCAGCATTTT.

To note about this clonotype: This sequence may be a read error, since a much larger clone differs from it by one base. The CDR3 nucleotides are TGTGCCAGCAGTTCATCAGGGGCTGAGGCCAACGTCCTGACTTTC. Amino acid sequence: CASSSSGAEANVLTF. The chain recombines TRBV28 with TRBJ2-6, with D perhaps TRBD1 (6 bases). The germline V gene has CDR1 MDHEN and CDR2 SYDVKM. The ends were cut back, 4 bases at V and 6 bases at J, with 13 bases in the middle. The CDR3 extends over 15 amino acids.

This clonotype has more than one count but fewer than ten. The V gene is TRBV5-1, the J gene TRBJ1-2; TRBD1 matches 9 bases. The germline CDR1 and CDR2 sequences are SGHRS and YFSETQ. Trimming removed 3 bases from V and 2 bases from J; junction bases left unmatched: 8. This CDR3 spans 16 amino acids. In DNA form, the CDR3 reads TGCGCCAGCAGCTCGGGACAGGGACCCTCCAACTATGGCTACACCTTC. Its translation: CASSSGQGPSNYGYTF.

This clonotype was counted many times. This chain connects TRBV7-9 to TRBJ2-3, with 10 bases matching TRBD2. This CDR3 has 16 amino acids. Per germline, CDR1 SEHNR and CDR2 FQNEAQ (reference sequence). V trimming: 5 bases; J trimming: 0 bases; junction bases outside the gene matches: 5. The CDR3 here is CASSPLAGGSTDTQYF. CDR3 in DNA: TGTGCCAGCAGCCCCTTAGCGGGGGGTAGCACAGATACGCAGTATTTT.

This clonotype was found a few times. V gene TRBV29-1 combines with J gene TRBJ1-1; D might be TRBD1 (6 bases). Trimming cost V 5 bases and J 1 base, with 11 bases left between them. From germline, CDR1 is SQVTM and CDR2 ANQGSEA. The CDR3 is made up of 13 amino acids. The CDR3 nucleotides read TGCAGCGTTCTCCAACAGGGGAACACTGAAGCTTTCTTT. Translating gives CSVLQQGNTEAFF. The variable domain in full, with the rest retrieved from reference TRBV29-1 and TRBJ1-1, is SAVISQKPSRDICQRGTSLTIQCQVDSQVTMMFWYRQQPGQSLTLIATANQGSEATYESGFVIDKFPISRPNLTFSTLTVSNMSPEDSSIYLCSVLQQGNTEAFFGQGTRLTVV.

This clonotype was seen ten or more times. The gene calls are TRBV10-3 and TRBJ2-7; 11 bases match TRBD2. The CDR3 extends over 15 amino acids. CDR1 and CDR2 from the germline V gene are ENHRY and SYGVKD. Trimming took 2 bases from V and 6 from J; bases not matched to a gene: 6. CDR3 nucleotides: TGTGCCATCAGTGAGACTAGCGGGGGCACGGGCGAGCAGTACGTC. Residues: CAISETSGGTGEQYV.